The 21 T cell receptor beta chains reported below all come from one sample, sequenced in a study of blood T cell repertoires in COVID-19. TCRdb's table, derived via immunoSEQ multiplex PCR, lists solely in-frame clones and lacks some. The data show fewer than 250,000 clones, with more than 60% seen just once and approximately 13% held by the top ten. Sequences were obtained from peripheral blood. The receptors derive from a woman aged 45-59 years with acute or convalescent COVID-19.

The gene calls are TRBV29-1 and TRBJ2-4; tentative D call: TRBD2 (5 bases). Germline assignment: CDR1 SQVTM and CDR2 ANQGSEA. V was clipped by 5 bases and J by 5 bases, with 13 bases between them. The CDR3 loop spans 13 amino acids. CDR3 coding DNA: TGCAGCGTTCTTCCGGGAAACCAAAACATTCAGTACTTC. It is translated as CSVLPGNQNIQYF.

This chain joins TRBV4-1 and TRBJ2-1, with D maybe TRBD1 (6 bases). The CDR3 loop spans 15 amino acids. The ends were cut back, 8 bases at V and 2 bases at J, with 16 bases in the middle. Germline V lookup: CDR1 MGHRA, CDR2 YSYEKL. CDR3 sequence reads: CASRIRAGAYNEQFF. The CDR3 DNA sequence: TGCGCCAGCCGGATACGGGCAGGGGCCTACAATGAGCAGTTCTTC.

This rearrangement joins TRBV7-2 to TRBJ2-1, with a weak D call TRBD2 (6 bases). Germline CDR1 and CDR2: SGHTA and FQGNSA. Trimming took off 7 bases at V and 3 bases at J, with 13 bases between the two ends. CDR3 size: 14 residues. The CDR3 reads CASTPRGSYNEQFF. The CDR3 DNA follows: TGTGCCAGCACCCCCCGGGGGAGCTACAATGAGCAGTTCTTC. The full variable domain, its missing parts supplied by reference TRBV7-2 and TRBJ2-1, is GAGVSQSPSNKVTEKGKDVELRCDPISGHTALYWYRQSLGQGLEFLIYFQGNSAPDKSGLPSDRFSAERTGGSVSTLTIQRTQQEDSAVYLCASTPRGSYNEQFFGPGTRLTVL.

V usage is TRBV18 and J usage is TRBJ2-5; 9 bases are a match to TRBD1. Trimming cost V 2 bases and J 4 bases; bases outside gene matches: 8. The CDR3 contains 16 residues. From germline, CDR1 is KGHSH and CDR2 LQKENI. For the CDR3, the DNA is TGTGCCAGCTCACCATCCACACAGGGGGCTGGAGAGACCCAGTACTTC. Protein: CASSPSTQGAGETQYF.

This chain connects TRBV4-1 to TRBJ2-2; 10 bases match TRBD2. This CDR3 region has 18 residues. Germline CDR1 and CDR2: MGHRA and YSYEKL. V shed 0 bases and J 4 bases; nucleotides not matched to a gene: 8. The CDR3 here is CASSQEAPSGSGTGELFF. CDR3 nucleotide sequence: TGCGCCAGCAGCCAAGAAGCCCCTAGCGGGAGTGGCACCGGGGAGCTGTTTTTT.

The table lists this clone with a few counts. The chain couples TRBV5-4 to TRBJ1-2; TRBD1 agrees at 9 bases. Germline V lookup: CDR1 SGHNT, CDR2 YYREEE (reference sequence). The ends lost 4 bases at V and 3 bases at J; junction bases unmatched: 10. The CDR3 extends over 16 amino acids. CDR3 bases: TGTGCCAGCAGCGGCCGGACAGGGGCAGAGGACTATGGCTACACCTTC. Amino acid sequence: CASSGRTGAEDYGYTF.

CDR3 sequence reads: CASSQGLQKRGALSQETQYF. The CDR3 coding sequence is TGTGCCAGCAGCCAAGGACTTCAAAAACGGGGAGCATTGTCTCAAGAGACCCAGTACTTC. The rearrangement uses TRBV3-1 (or the pseudogene TRBV3-2) and TRBJ2-5; perhaps TRBD2 as D (5 bases). The V end lost 1 base, the J end lost 2 bases, and 26 bases lay between the germline ends. The CDR3 sequence is 20 residues long. Germline V lookup: CDR1 LGHDT, CDR2 YNNKEL (reference sequence).

This clone was counted between two and nine times. In DNA form, the CDR3 reads TGTGCCAGTAGACCGACAGCGGGAGGCTACGAGCAGTACTTC. Residues: CASRPTAGGYEQYF. This rearrangement joins TRBV19 to TRBJ2-7, with TRBD2 matching 9 bases. The trim removed 6 bases at V and 3 bases at J, leaving 6 bases unmatched. The CDR3 has 14 amino acids. CDR1 and CDR2 from the germline V gene are LNHDA and SQIVND (reference sequence).

The CDR3 DNA reads as TGTGCCAGCAGCGCGACTAGCGGGAGCTACAATGAGCAGTTCTTC. As protein: CASSATSGSYNEQFF. V gene TRBV11-2 combines with J gene TRBJ2-1; 12 bases line up with TRBD2. The CDR3 spans 15 residues. V was clipped by 5 bases and J by 3 bases; unmatched bases: 2. The V gene's germline CDR1 is SGHAT and CDR2 FQNNGV.

In its sample, this clone was seen once. The rearrangement uses TRBV19 and TRBJ1-4, with D uncertain. Between the trimmed V and J ends, which lost 7 bases and 7 bases, there was a span of 19 bases. The CDR3 has 15 residues. CDR1 LNHDA and CDR2 SQIVND come from the germline V gene (reference sequence). CDR3 in DNA: TGTGCCAGTACCCGATTCCGGGATATTCCTGAAAAACTGTTTTTT. The encoded protein is CASTRFRDIPEKLFF.

The chain links TRBV30 to TRBJ2-2; tentative D call: TRBD2 (6 bases). Germline CDR1 and CDR2: GTSNPN and SVGIG (reference sequence). Trimming removed 1 base from V and 2 bases from J, with 17 bases in between. This CDR3 contains 17 residues. Here the CDR3 reads CAWSAYRDFLNTGELFF. The CDR3 DNA sequence: TGTGCCTGGAGTGCCTACCGGGACTTTCTAAACACCGGGGAGCTGTTTTTT.

This clone has just a few counts. The genes are TRBV11-2 and TRBJ1-5; D not resolved. The V end lost 6 bases, the J end lost 7 bases, and 19 bases lay between the germline ends. Germline CDR1 reads SGHAT; CDR2 reads FQNNGV. The CDR3 sequence is 15 residues long. CDR3 nucleotides: TGTGCCAGCAGGGAAGGCGGGTCCGAGGCGCAGCCCCAGCATTTT. Translating it yields CASREGGSEAQPQHF.

With respect to this clone: The same CDR3 is also encoded by other DNA sequences in this sample. The chain employs TRBV10-3 and TRBJ2-7, with D unresolved. Per germline, CDR1 ENHRY and CDR2 SYGVKD. The CDR3 extends over 11 amino acids. V lost 3 bases and J lost 4, with 4 bases in between. The CDR3 DNA is TGTGCCATCAGTGAACTGTACGAGCAGTACTTC. Translated, it gives CAISELYEQYF.

This clone was picked up a small number of times. The rearrangement links TRBV11-2 to TRBJ1-2; perhaps TRBD1 as D (5 bases). The V end was cut by 1 base, the J end by 5 bases, with 11 bases between. The CDR3 sequence is 14 residues long. Germline CDR1 is SGHAT and CDR2 is FQNNGV. The DNA for the CDR3 is TGTGCCAGCAGCTTAGCTCGGGACTTTTATGGCTACACCTTC. The encoded protein is CASSLARDFYGYTF.

The rearrangement uses TRBV18 and TRBJ1-1, with no clear D. Germline CDR1 is KGHSH and CDR2 is LQKENI. Trimming removed 2 bases from V and 0 bases from J, with 4 bases in between. CDR3 size: 13 residues. The CDR3 region is CASSPSLNTEAFF. The DNA for the CDR3 is TGTGCCAGCTCACCAAGCCTGAACACTGAAGCTTTCTTT.

The gene calls are TRBV4-3 and TRBJ2-1; perhaps TRBD2 as D (5 bases). The CDR3 has 16 amino acids. V lost 0 bases to trimming and J lost 8 bases, with 17 bases between them. Germline loops: CDR1 LGHNA, CDR2 YSLEER. The CDR3 DNA reads TGCGCCAGCAGCCAAGAAGCGGCTAGCCCGCGGTATGAGCAGTTCTTC. Its translation is CASSQEAASPRYEQFF.

The chain recombines TRBV25-1 with TRBJ1-2, with 9 bases fitting TRBD1. Germline CDR1 and CDR2: MGHDK and SYGVNS. V lost 8 bases and J lost 8; bases outside the gene matches: 9. The CDR3 contains 13 residues. The CDR3 coding sequence is TGTGCCAGCTCCCCGGGACAGGGTTGGGGCTACACCTTC. This translates into CASSPGQGWGYTF.

This clone was counted only a few times. The chain combines TRBV3-1 (or the pseudogene TRBV3-2) with TRBJ2-7; possibly TRBD2 for D (5 bases). This CDR3 has 15 residues. CDR1 is LGHDT, CDR2 YNNKEL, per germline (reference sequence). The ends were cut back, 1 base at V and 2 bases at J, with 12 bases in the middle. The CDR3 DNA is TGTGCCAGCAGCCAAGGTCGGACTGCCGCCTACGAGCAGTACTTC. Translation gives CASSQGRTAAYEQYF.

The genes are TRBV28 and TRBJ1-6; TRBD1 matches 7 bases. V shed 10 bases and J 10 bases; nucleotides not matched to a gene: 10. Germline values: CDR1 MDHEN, CDR2 SYDVKM. The CDR3 runs 13 residues. The CDR3 here is CATQTGPPSPLHF. The CDR3 DNA sequence: TGTGCCACACAGACAGGGCCCCCATCACCCCTCCACTTT.

The V and J genes are TRBV19 and TRBJ1-5; D unclear. CDR1 and CDR2 (germline): LNHDA, SQIVND (reference sequence). This CDR3 has 15 amino acids. The V end lost 3 bases, the J end lost 7 bases, and 16 bases lay between the germline ends. The CDR3 reads CASSIKVWEYQPQHF. For the CDR3, the DNA is TGTGCCAGTAGTATTAAGGTCTGGGAGTACCAGCCCCAGCATTTT. The full variable domain, with the rest looked up from reference TRBV19 and TRBJ1-5, is DGGITQSPKYLFRKEGQNVTLSCEQNLNHDAMYWYRQDPGQGLRLIYYSQIVNDFQKGDIAEGYSVSREKKESFPLTVTSAQKNPTAFYLCASSIKVWEYQPQHFGDGTRLSIL.

The V and J genes are TRBV3-1 (or the pseudogene TRBV3-2) and TRBJ2-7; 9 nucleotides agree with TRBD2. Germline V gives CDR1 LGHDT, CDR2 YNNKEL (reference sequence). The length of the CDR3 is 14 residues. Trimming removed 5 bases from V and 5 bases from J; junction bases left unmatched: 7. CDR3 in amino acids: CASSYSGLANEQYF. CDR3 coding DNA: TGTGCCAGCAGCTACTCGGGACTAGCTAACGAGCAGTACTTC.